The 19 T cell receptor beta chains in this list originate from one sample, sequenced in a study of CXCR3-negative and CXCR3-positive naive CD8 T cells. 5' RACE that incorporated UMI labels was used to prepare the TRB cDNA libraries. TCRdb reanalyzed the 5' RACE reads, giving one entry per CDR3 protein sequence and no DNA. This sample contains about 6,700 distinct CDR3 sequences. Sequenced material: naive CXCR3- CD8+ T cells from blood. Subset of the sample: CD45RO-CCR7+CD27+CD95- naive CD8+ T cells lacking CXCR3 (TNR3-). Receptor source: a human donor in good health. Some clones in this sample may be carry-over from other donors' samples.

This clonotype shows up as medium-sized (0.01 to 0.1%) by frequency. The gene calls are TRBV7-8 and TRBJ1-1; absent DNA, TCRdb's TRBD1 call cannot be checked. The CDR3 length is 16 residues. From germline, CDR1 is SGHVS and CDR2 FQNEAQ. The CDR3 here is CASSTRTGTMNTEAFF.

The CDR3 sequence is CASSSGDREYNEQFF. The rearrangement links TRBV6-5 to TRBJ2-1; TCRdb proposes TRBD1, but this gene call is untestable without DNA. Germline CDR1 and CDR2: MNHEY and SVGAGI. The CDR3 totals 15 residues.

V usage is TRBV29-1 and J usage is TRBJ2-5; TCRdb outputs TRBD2, but without DNA this stays unchecked. From germline, CDR1 is SQVTM and CDR2 ANQGSEA. This CDR3 is 13 amino acids long. CDR3: CSAIATMAGTPYF.

By frequency, this clonotype registers medium-sized. This chain links TRBV4-1 with TRBJ1-1; TCRdb calls TRBD1, which cannot be checked without DNA. Per germline, CDR1 MGHRA and CDR2 YSYEKL. This CDR3 contains 14 residues. CDR3 loop: CASSPPGVGSRAFF.

V usage is TRBV29-1 and J usage is TRBJ1-2. The CDR3 covers 11 residues. Germline values: CDR1 SQVTM, CDR2 ANQGSEA. The chain's CDR3 is CSVAEDDGYTF.

Measured by frequency, this clonotype is medium-sized. This chain joins TRBV15 and TRBJ2-5; the TCRdb call, TRBD2, lacks DNA for checking. The V gene's germline CDR1 is LNHNV and CDR2 YYDKDF (reference sequence). The length of the CDR3 is 14 residues. Here the CDR3 reads CATSAGYTSETQYF.

This clonotype is classed as medium-sized (0.01 to 0.1%) by frequency. The chain combines TRBV6-5 with TRBJ2-1; absent DNA, TCRdb's TRBD2 call cannot be checked. This CDR3 comprises 14 residues. Germline lookup yields CDR1 MNHEY and CDR2 SVGAGI. CDR3 residues: CASTGSGRGNEQFF.

This chain uses TRBV5-4 with TRBJ1-2; TCRdb indicates TRBD1, and absent DNA this call remains unverified. This CDR3 has 15 amino acids. Germline assignment: CDR1 SGHNT and CDR2 YYREEE (reference sequence). This chain's CDR3 is CASSLTIQGTYGYTF.

This clonotype registers medium-sized by frequency. The gene calls are TRBV29-1 and TRBJ2-2. CDR3 length equals 14 residues. Germline V gene data show CDR1 as SQVTM and CDR2 as ANQGSEA. The CDR3 protein is CSVEIGSNTGELFF.

The V gene is TRBV6-6, the J gene TRBJ2-6; TCRdb's D call of TRBD1 is untestable without DNA. The germline V gene encodes CDR1 MNHNY and CDR2 SVGAGI (reference sequence). The CDR3 has 14 residues. CDR3 in amino acids: CASTRAEGANVLTF.

The chain has TRBV12-3 or TRBV12-4 and TRBJ2-7; the D call of TRBD2 rests on TCRdb alone, since no DNA is present to check it. CDR3 size: 16 residues. The CDR3 sequence: CASSFGQGVLVDEQYF.

This clonotype shows up as medium-sized (0.01 to 0.1%) by frequency. The V gene is TRBV29-1, the J gene TRBJ2-1; with no DNA, the TCRdb D assignment of TRBD1 cannot be verified. This CDR3 region has 17 residues. Per the germline V gene, CDR1 is SQVTM and CDR2 is ANQGSEA. CDR3 residues: CSVEMPLSGNSYNEQFF.

The chain uses TRBV28 and TRBJ2-7; TCRdb's D gene call, TRBD2, goes unchecked for lack of DNA. This CDR3 contains 15 residues. Germline V gene data show CDR1 as MDHEN and CDR2 as SYDVKM. CDR3 in amino acids: CASTLESSGTSEQYF.

V gene TRBV20-1 combines with J gene TRBJ2-1; TCRdb names TRBD1, which stays unverified in the absence of DNA. Germline values: CDR1 DFQATT, CDR2 SNEGSKA (reference sequence). The CDR3 length is 13 residues. CDR3 sequence reads: CSAVRVSYNEQFF.

The chain combines TRBV7-8 with TRBJ1-1. This CDR3 spans 17 amino acids. Per the germline V gene, CDR1 is SGHVS and CDR2 is FQNEAQ. CDR3 loop: CASSLADIRPPGTEAFF.

This clonotype ranks as medium-sized in terms of frequency. The gene calls are TRBV7-9 and TRBJ2-7; checking the TCRdb D call of TRBD2 is not possible without DNA. Germline assignment: CDR1 SEHNR and CDR2 FQNEAQ (reference sequence). This CDR3 spans 15 amino acids. The chain's CDR3 is CASSLLAGGGGEQYF.

Considering frequency, this clonotype is medium-sized (0.01 to 0.1%). This chain links TRBV6-2 or TRBV6-3 with TRBJ1-5; TCRdb indicates TRBD1, and absent DNA this call remains unverified. The CDR3 has 17 residues. Germline V gene data show CDR1 as MNHEY and CDR2 as SVGEGT. CDR3 residues: CASSYPLRMEPNQPQHF.

The rearrangement uses TRBV4-1 and TRBJ1-1; the TCRdb D gene call, TRBD1, has no DNA to confirm it. The germline V gene has CDR1 MGHRA and CDR2 YSYEKL. CDR3 length equals 16 residues. The chain's CDR3 is CASSQGRGLFDTEAFF.

This chain's CDR3 is CASSNWGASVYGYTF. This rearrangement joins TRBV21-1 to TRBJ1-2. TRBV21-1 is assigned pseudogene status. The CDR3 totals 15 residues.